This TCR beta chain was sequenced for a study of preoperative IRX-2 immunotherapy in early breast cancer. Treatment in this sample: preoperative locoregional IRX-2 cytokine immunotherapy. Patients received preoperative, locoregional IRX-2 cytokine immunotherapy in a phase Ib study. Generated by immunoSEQ multiplex PCR, the TCRdb table keeps only in-frame clones and is missing some. The table shows approximately 30,000 clones, with nearly 90% occurring only once. Germline V gene data show CDR1 as MNHGY and CDR2 as SAAAGT. The CDR3 length is 14 residues. Trimming removed 2 bases from V and 5 bases from J, with 11 bases in between.

Sequencing was performed on tumor tissue, taken after IRX-2 immunotherapy. The clonotype was recovered from a human donor with breast cancer. The chain links TRBV6-8 to TRBJ2-3; D is tentatively TRBD1 or TRBD2 (6 bases each). CDR3 amino acids: CASSYGGGGDTQYF. In DNA, the CDR3 is TGTGCCAGCAGTTACGGAGGAGGGGGAGATACGCAGTATTTT.